This T cell receptor (beta chain) was captured by sequencing in a study of T cell repertoires in cytomegalovirus infection. Broader study findings: Using cumulative public TCR beta family frequency, the authors identified those who carried CMV together with the relevant HLA.

The CDR3 covers 13 residues. Germline loops: CDR1 SEHNR, CDR2 FQNEAQ (reference sequence). MiXCR, applied by TCRdb to the reads, yields one record per CDR3 protein. Here the sample spans about a million distinct CDR3 sequences, less than 35% being singletons. In the case of this clonotype: Its antigen remains unknown.

This material consisted of cultured CD8+ T cells from PBMCs, taken from culture after CMV antigen stimulation. The clonotype comes from a human donor in good health (CMV status not recorded). Some clones in this sample may be carry-over from other donors' samples. The chain is built from TRBV7-9 and TRBJ2-1; D unresolved. CDR3 in amino acids: CVVPTSSYNEQFF. CDR3 sequence (DNA): TGTGTCGTTCCGACCAGCTCCTACAATGAGCAGTTCTTC.